The clone carrying this TCR beta chain has just a few counts. The antigen remains undetermined. The identical CDR3 is also encoded by other nucleotide sequences in the sample. The source of the sample is a study of beta chain features in type 1 diabetes. Every bit of the isolated RNA underwent reverse transcription, so sequencing read expressed TCRB transcripts. Assay used: immunoSEQ multiplex PCR; TCRdb lists only in-frame clones, some missing. This sample has under 850,000 clones, with roughly 12% found just once. General study findings and limits: Type 1 diabetes patients had TCRB CDR3s that were shorter (moderately but significantly so) in all four CD4+ subsets. Insertion counts at VDJ junctions were lower in type 1 diabetes patients, who also showed more deletions there.

Sequenced sample: naive CD4+ T cells from blood. This clonotype originated in a man between 18 and 35 years old with type 1 diabetes.

The CDR3 sequence is CASSLDRETQYF. CDR3 coding DNA: TGTGCCAGCAGTTTAGATCGCGAGACCCAGTACTTC. This chain joins TRBV28 and TRBJ2-5; no reliable D call. The CDR3 runs to 12 residues. With 2 bases removed from V and 5 bases from J, the gap between germline ends came to 6 bases. Per the germline V gene, CDR1 is MDHEN and CDR2 is SYDVKM.